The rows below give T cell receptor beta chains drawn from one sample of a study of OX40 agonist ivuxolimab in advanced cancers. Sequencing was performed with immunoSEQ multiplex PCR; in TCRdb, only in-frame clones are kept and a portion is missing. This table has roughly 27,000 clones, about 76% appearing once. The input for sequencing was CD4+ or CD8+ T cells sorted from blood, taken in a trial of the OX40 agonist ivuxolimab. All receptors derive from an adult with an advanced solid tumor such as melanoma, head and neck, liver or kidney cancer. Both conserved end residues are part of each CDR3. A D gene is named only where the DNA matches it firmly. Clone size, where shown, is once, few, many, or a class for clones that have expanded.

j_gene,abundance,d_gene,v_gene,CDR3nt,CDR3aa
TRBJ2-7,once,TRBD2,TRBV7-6,TGTGCCAGCAGTCAAAGACTAGCGGGAGAGGTCGACGAGCAGTACTTC,CASSQRLAGEVDEQYF
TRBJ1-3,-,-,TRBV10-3,TGTGCCATCAGTGAGGAGGAGGGAATCGGAAACACCATATATTTT,CAISEEEGIGNTIYF
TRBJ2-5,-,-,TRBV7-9,TGTGCCAGCAGCTTTCCGACTAGTGGCGAAGAGACCCAGTACTTC,CASSFPTSGEETQYF
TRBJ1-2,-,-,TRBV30,TGTGCCTGGAGTGTGGGGATAGGAGCTTATGGCTACACCTTC,CAWSVGIGAYGYTF
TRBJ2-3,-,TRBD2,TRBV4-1,TGCGCCAGCAGCCAAGATCTAGGGCTAGCGGGGGGTCGATACCTTAGCACAGATACGCAGTATTTT,CASSQDLGLAGGRYLSTDTQYF
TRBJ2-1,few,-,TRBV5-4,TGTGCCAGCAGCTTGGAGGCGGGGTCCTACAATGAGCAGTTCTTC,CASSLEAGSYNEQFF
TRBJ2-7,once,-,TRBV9,TGTGCCAGCTCCGGCTCAGGGCTGGTCCACGAGCAGTACTTC,CASSGSGLVHEQYF
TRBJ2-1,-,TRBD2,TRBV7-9,TGTGCCAGCAGCCGCCCGGAGGCGGGGGGAGTAGAGGGTGAGCAGTTCTTC,CASSRPEAGGVEGEQFF
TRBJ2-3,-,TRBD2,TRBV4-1,TGCGCCAGCAGTTCCACTAGCGGGGTTTTAGTGGATACGCAGTATTTT,CASSSTSGVLVDTQYF
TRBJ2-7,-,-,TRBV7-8,TGTGCCAGCAGCTTAGTGGGCAACTCCTACGAGCAGTACTTC,CASSLVGNSYEQYF
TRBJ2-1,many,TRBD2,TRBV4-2,TGTGCCAGCAGCCCCGGACTAGCGGAGGACAATGAGCAGTTCTTC,CASSPGLAEDNEQFF
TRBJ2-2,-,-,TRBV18,TGTGCCAGCTCAACGACAGATCTCGGGTCCGCCGGGGAGCTGTTTTTT,CASSTTDLGSAGELFF
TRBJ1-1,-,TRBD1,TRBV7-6,TGTGCCAGCAGCTCGACAGGGGGTGAATCTTTCTTT,CASSSTGGESFF
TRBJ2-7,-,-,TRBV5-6,TGTGCCAGCAGCTTGGGTATCTCCTACGAGCAGTACTTC,CASSLGISYEQYF
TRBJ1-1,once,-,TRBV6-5,TGTGCCAGCAGCATGACAGAAAACACTGAAGCTTTCTTT,CASSMTENTEAFF
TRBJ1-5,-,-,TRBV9,TGTGCCAGCAGCGAGTCAGCGGATAGCAATCAGCCCCAGCATTTT,CASSESADSNQPQHF
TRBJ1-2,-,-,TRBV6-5,TGTGCCAGCAGTCAACGACTACCACTCCGGCATGGCTACACCTTC,CASSQRLPLRHGYTF
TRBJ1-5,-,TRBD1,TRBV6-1,TGTGCCAGCAGTGCGTACAGGGGAAGCAATCAGCCCCAGCATTTT,CASSAYRGSNQPQHF
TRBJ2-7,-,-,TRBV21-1,TGTGCCAGCCTCGAGAAGGATGGACAGTGCTACGAGCAGTACTTC,CASLEKDGQCYEQYF
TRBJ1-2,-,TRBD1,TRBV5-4,TGTGCCAGCAGTGGCTGGGACAGGGCTCTGCTACGGGATGGCTACACCTTC,CASSGWDRALLRDGYTF
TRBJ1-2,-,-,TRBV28,TGTGCCAGCAGTTCAACCGACAGGTTCTACCACTATGGCTACACCTTC,CASSSTDRFYHYGYTF
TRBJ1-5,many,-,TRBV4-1,TGCGCCAGCAGCGACAGAGGGGACGGCTTCCAGCCCCAGCATTTT,CASSDRGDGFQPQHF
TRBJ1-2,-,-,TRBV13,TGTGCCAGCAGCCAGAGTCCGGGGGGCTTGAACTATGGCTACACCTTC,CASSQSPGGLNYGYTF
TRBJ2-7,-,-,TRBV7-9,TGTGCCAGCAGCTTAGGTCTCACCGAGCAGTACTTC,CASSLGLTEQYF
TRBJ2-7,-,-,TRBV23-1,TGCGCCAGCAGTCACGGCAGGGGAAGACTCTACGAGCAGTACTTC,CASSHGRGRLYEQYF
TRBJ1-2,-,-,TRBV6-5,TGTGCCAGCAGTTACACGGGAGGGGATGGCTACACCTTC,CASSYTGGDGYTF
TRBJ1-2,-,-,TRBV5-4,TGTGCCAGCAGCCCCTCGGGGACCCCGGCTTTCTATGGCTACACCTTC,CASSPSGTPAFYGYTF
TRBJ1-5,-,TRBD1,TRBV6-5,TGTGCCAGCAGCCGCAATACAGGGGGCCAGCCCCAGCATTTT,CASSRNTGGQPQHF
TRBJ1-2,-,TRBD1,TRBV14,TGTGCCAGCAGCCACCCGGGACAGGGGACTAACTATGGCTACACCTTC,CASSHPGQGTNYGYTF
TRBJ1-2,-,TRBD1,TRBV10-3,TGTGCCATCAGTGTCGGGTCTGAAGGGACAGGGGAAAGGTATGGCTACACCTTC,CAISVGSEGTGERYGYTF
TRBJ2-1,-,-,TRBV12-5,TGTGCTAGTAAAGCCGGGGGCACCTACAATGAGCAGTTCTTC,CASKAGGTYNEQFF
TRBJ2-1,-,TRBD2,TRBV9,TGTGCCAGCAGCTCAACGACTAGCGGGAGCTACAATGAGCAGTTCTTC,CASSSTTSGSYNEQFF
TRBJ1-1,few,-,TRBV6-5,TGTGCCAGCAACGATAACGCTGACACTGAAGCTTTCTTT,CASNDNADTEAFF
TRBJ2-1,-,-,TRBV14,TGTGCCAGCAGCCCGTTCAGGGGAAATGAGCAGTTCTTC,CASSPFRGNEQFF
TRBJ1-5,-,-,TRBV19,TGTGCCAGTAGTATAGTAAGGGGGGGTGCTTGGAATCAGCCCCAGCATTTT,CASSIVRGGAWNQPQHF
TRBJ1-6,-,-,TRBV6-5,TGTGCCAGCAGACTGACGGGTTATAATTCACCCCTCCACTTT,CASRLTGYNSPLHF
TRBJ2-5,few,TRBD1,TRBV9,TGTGCCAGCAGCATCCGGACAGGAGAGGGAGAGACCCAGTACTTC,CASSIRTGEGETQYF
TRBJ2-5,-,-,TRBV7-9,TGTGCCAGCAGCTTATTCCAGGGGAATAGGGAGACCCAGTACTTC,CASSLFQGNRETQYF
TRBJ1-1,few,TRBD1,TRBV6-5,TGTGCCAGCAGTTACTCAGGGGGCGGCACTGAAGCTTTCTTT,CASSYSGGGTEAFF
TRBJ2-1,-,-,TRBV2,TGTGCCAGCAGTGCTCGGCAGATTTACAATGAGCAGTTCTTC,CASSARQIYNEQFF
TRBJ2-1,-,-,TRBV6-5,TGTGCCAGCAGTTATCCCAATGAGCAGTTCTTC,CASSYPNEQFF
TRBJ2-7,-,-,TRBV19,TGTGCCAGTAGTATTGGGTTTGGGAACACCTACGAGCAGTACTTC,CASSIGFGNTYEQYF
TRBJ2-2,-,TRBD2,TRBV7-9,TGTGCCAGCACCTATCCGGGACTAGCGAACACCGGGGAGCTGTTTTTT,CASTYPGLANTGELFF
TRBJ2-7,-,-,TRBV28,TGTGCCAGCAGTTTACGGGGTTTTCCCTACGAGCAGTACTTC,CASSLRGFPYEQYF
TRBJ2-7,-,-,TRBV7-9,TGTGCCAGCAGCATCCGGGACCGCTCCTACGAGCAGTACTTC,CASSIRDRSYEQYF
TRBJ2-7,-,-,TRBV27,TGTGCCAGCAGTAGGGGGGGGCGGGGCGAGCAGTACTTC,CASSRGGRGEQYF
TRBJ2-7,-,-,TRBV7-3,TGTGCCAGCAGCTTAAATCCGGGGTCCATGCTCCACGAGCAGTACTTC,CASSLNPGSMLHEQYF
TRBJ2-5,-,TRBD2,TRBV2,TGTGCCAGCAGTGACGTACGCGGGGGATGGGGGGAGACCCAGTACTTC,CASSDVRGGWGETQYF
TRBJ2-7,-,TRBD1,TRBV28,TGTGCCAGCAGGTATTGGACAGGGGTTCGGGACGAGCAGTACTTC,CASRYWTGVRDEQYF
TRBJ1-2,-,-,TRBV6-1,TGTGCCAGCAGTGAAGGGAGGGTTCGGTCCTATGGCTACACCTTC,CASSEGRVRSYGYTF